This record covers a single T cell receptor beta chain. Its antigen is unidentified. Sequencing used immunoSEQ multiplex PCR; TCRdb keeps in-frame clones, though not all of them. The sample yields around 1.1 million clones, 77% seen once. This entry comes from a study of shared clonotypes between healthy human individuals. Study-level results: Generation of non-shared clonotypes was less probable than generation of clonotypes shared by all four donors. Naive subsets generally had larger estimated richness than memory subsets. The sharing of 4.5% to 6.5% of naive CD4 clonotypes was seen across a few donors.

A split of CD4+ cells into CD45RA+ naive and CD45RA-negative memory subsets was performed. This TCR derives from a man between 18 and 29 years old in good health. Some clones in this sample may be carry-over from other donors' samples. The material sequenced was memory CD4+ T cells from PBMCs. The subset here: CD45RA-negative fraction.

CDR3 DNA: TGCGCCAGCAGCCCAACCTTTACCTACCGACAGGGCACTTACACTGAAGCTTTCTTT. Its protein product is CASSPTFTYRQGTYTEAFF. The rearrangement joins TRBV4-1 to TRBJ1-1; 7 bases are shared with TRBD1. The CDR3 runs to 19 residues. The germline gives CDR1 MGHRA, CDR2 YSYEKL. V lost 4 bases and J lost 3; bases outside the gene matches: 20.